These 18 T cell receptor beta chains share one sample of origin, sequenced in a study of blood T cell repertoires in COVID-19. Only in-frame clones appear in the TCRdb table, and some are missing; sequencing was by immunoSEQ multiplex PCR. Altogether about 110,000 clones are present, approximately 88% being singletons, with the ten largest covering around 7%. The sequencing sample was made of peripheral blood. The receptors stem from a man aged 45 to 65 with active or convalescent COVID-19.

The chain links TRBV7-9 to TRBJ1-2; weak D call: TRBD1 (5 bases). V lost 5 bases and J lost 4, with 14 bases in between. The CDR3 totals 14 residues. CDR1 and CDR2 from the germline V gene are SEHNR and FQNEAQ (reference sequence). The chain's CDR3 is CASSGIGVRYGYTF. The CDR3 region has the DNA TGTGCCAGCAGCGGGATAGGGGTCCGCTATGGCTACACCTTC.

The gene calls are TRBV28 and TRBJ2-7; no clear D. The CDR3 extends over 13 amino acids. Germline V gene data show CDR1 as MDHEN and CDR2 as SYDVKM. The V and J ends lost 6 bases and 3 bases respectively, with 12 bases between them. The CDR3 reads CASSTTPGYEQYF. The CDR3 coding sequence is TGTGCCAGCAGCACCACTCCCGGCTACGAGCAGTACTTC.

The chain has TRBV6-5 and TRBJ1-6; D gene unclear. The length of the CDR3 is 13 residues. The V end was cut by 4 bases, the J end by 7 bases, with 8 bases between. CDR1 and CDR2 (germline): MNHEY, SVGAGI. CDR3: CASSFDFNSPLHF. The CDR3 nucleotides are TGTGCCAGCAGTTTTGACTTCAATTCACCCCTCCACTTT.

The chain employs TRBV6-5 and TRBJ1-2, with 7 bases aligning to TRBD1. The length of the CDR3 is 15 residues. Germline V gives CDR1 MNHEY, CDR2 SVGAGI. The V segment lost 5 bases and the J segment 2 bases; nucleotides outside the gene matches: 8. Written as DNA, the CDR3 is TGTGCCAGCAGTAATGACAGGGTGATGAACTATGGCTACACCTTC. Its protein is CASSNDRVMNYGYTF.

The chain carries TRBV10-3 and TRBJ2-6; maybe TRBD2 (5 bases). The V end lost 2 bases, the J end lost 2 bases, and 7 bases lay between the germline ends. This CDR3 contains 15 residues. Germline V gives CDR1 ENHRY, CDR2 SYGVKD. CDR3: CAISEEGAGANVLTF. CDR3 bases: TGTGCCATCAGTGAGGAGGGAGCTGGGGCCAACGTCCTGACTTTC.

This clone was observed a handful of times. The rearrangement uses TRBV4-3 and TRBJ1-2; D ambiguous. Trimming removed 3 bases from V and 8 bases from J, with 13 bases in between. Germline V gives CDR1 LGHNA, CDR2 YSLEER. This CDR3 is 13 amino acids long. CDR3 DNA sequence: TGCGCCAGCAGCCACGGACTCAGCGGGGGCTACACCTTC. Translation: CASSHGLSGGYTF.

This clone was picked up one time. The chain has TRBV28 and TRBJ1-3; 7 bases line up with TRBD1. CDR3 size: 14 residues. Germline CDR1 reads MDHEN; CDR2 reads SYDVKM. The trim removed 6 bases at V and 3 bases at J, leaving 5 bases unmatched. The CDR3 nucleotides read TGTGCCAGCAGCCGAGACAGGGTTGGAAACACCATATATTTT. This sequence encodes CASSRDRVGNTIYF.

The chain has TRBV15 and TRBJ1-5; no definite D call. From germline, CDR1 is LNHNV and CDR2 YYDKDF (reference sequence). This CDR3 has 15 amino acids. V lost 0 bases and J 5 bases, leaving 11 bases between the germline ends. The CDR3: CATSRDKRADQPQHF. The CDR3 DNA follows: TGTGCCACCAGCAGAGATAAGAGGGCGGATCAGCCCCAGCATTTT.

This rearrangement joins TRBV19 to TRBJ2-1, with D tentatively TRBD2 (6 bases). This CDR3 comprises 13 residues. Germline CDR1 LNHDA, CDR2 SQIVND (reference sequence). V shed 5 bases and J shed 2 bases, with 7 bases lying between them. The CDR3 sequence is CASSSGAYNEQFF. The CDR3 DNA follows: TGTGCCAGTAGTTCGGGGGCCTACAATGAGCAGTTCTTC.

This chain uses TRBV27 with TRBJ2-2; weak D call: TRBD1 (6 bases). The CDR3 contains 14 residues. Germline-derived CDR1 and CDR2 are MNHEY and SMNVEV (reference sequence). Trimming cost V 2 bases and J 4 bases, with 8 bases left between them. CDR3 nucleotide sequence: TGTGCCAGCAGTTTACAGGGGATCACCGGGGAGCTGTTTTTT. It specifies CASSLQGITGELFF.

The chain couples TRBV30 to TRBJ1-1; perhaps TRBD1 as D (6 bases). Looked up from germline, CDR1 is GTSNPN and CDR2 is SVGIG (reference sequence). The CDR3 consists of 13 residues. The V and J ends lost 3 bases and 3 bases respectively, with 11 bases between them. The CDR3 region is CAWSRQEDTEAFF. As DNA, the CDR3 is TGTGCCTGGAGCCGACAGGAGGACACTGAAGCTTTCTTT.

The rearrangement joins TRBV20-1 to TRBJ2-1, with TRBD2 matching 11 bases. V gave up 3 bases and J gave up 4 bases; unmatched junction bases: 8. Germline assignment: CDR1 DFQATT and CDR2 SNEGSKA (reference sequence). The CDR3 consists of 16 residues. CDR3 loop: CSASPPTSGTYNEQFF. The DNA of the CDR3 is TGCAGTGCTAGTCCCCCGACTAGCGGGACATACAATGAGCAGTTCTTC.

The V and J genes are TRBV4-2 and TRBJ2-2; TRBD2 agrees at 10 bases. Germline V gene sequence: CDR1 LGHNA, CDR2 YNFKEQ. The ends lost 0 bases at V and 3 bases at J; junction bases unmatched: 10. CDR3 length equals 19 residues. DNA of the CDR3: TGTGCCAGCAGCCAAGATGACTTACTAGCGGGATGGGACACCGGGGAGCTGTTTTTT. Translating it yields CASSQDDLLAGWDTGELFF.

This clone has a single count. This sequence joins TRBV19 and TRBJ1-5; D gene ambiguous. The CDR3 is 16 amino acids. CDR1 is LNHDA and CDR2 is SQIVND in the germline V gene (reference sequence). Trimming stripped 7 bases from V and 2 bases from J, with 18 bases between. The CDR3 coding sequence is TGTGCCAGTACCCCGTCCGGTGCCCACGGCAATCAGCCCCAGCATTTT. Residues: CASTPSGAHGNQPQHF.

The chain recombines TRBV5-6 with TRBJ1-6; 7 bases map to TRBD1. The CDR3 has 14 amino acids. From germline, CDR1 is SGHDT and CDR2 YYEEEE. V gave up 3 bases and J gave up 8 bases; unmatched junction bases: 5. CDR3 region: CASSYDRVYSPLHF. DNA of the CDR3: TGTGCCAGCAGCTATGACAGGGTTTATTCACCCCTCCACTTT.

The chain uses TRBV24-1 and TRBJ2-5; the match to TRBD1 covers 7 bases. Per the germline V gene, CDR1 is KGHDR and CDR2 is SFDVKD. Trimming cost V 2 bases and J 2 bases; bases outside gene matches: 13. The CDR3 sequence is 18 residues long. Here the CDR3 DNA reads TGTGCCACCAGTGATTCCCTGGGGTTGGGCAGGGGGCAAGAGACCCAGTACTTC. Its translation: CATSDSLGLGRGQETQYF.

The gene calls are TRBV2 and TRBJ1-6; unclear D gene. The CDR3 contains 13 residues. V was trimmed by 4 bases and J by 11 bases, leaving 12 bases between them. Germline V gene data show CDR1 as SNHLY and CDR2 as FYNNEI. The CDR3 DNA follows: TGTGCCAGCAGTGCTGAGCCGACTACACCCCTCCACTTT. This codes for CASSAEPTTPLHF.

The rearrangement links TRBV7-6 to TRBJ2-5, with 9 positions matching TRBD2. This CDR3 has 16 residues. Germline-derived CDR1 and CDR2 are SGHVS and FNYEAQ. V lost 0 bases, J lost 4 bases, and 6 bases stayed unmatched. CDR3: CASSLAGAGGGETQYF. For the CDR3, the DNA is TGTGCCAGCAGCTTAGCAGGAGCGGGAGGAGGAGAGACCCAGTACTTC.